These 12 T cell receptor beta chains originate from one sample sequenced in a study of T cell changes during pregnancy in multiple sclerosis. Assay used: immunoSEQ multiplex PCR; TCRdb lists only in-frame clones, some missing. The table includes nearly 40,000 clones, roughly nine tenths detected once. The material sequenced was CD4+ T cells from peripheral blood mononuclear cells, taken before pregnancy. These receptors originate from a female donor with multiple sclerosis, enrolled in a pregnancy study.

The CDR3 DNA follows: TGTGCCAGCACCGTTAGCGGGAGGGGCGCCGGGGAGCTGTTTTTT. This codes for CASTVSGRGAGELFF. This chain joins TRBV6-5 and TRBJ2-2; 11 nucleotides agree with TRBD2. After removal of 7 bases from V and 6 bases from J, the junction contained 7 bases not matched to a gene. The CDR3 sequence is 15 residues long. Germline CDR1 is MNHEY and CDR2 is SVGAGI.

The chain is built from TRBV7-8 and TRBJ2-4; tentatively, D is TRBD2 (6 bases). The CDR3 is 17 residues long. The V gene lost 5 bases and the J gene lost 6 bases, with 23 bases spanning the gap. Germline lookup yields CDR1 SGHVS and CDR2 FQNEAQ. The CDR3 DNA is TGTGCCAGCAGCCTAGGGGATTGGGCGGGGCGGGGAAACATTCAGTACTTC. Translated: CASSLGDWAGRGNIQYF.

V and J are TRBV11-2 and TRBJ2-7, with 7 bases matching TRBD1. This CDR3 spans 15 amino acids. Germline lookup yields CDR1 SGHAT and CDR2 FQNNGV. Trimming cost V 0 bases and J 7 bases; bases outside gene matches: 9. The CDR3 DNA is TGTGCCAGCAGCTTAGAAGGAACAGGGGAAGATGAGCAGTACTTC. Amino acid sequence: CASSLEGTGEDEQYF.

The chain is built from TRBV28 and TRBJ1-5; D may be TRBD1 (5 bases). CDR1 MDHEN and CDR2 SYDVKM come from the germline V gene. The CDR3 runs 16 residues. V was cut by 4 bases and J by 10 bases, with 23 bases left in between. The CDR3 spells CASSSPAGPASGPQHF. The CDR3 DNA reads as TGTGCCAGCAGTTCTCCCGCGGGACCGGCGAGCGGTCCCCAGCATTTT.

The rearrangement uses TRBV7-2 and TRBJ2-7; D gene unclear. Germline lookup yields CDR1 SGHTA and CDR2 FQGNSA. This CDR3 is built from 12 residues. V was pared by 1 base and J by 4 bases, with 5 bases between. The CDR3 loop reads CASSLVIYEQYF. In nucleotides, the CDR3 is TGTGCCAGCAGCTTAGTTATTTACGAGCAGTACTTC.

The chain is built from TRBV11-1 and TRBJ1-4, with no clear D. V was shortened by 5 bases and J by 0 bases, with 4 bases between the two germline ends. The CDR3 is made up of 13 amino acids. Germline CDR1 reads SGHAT; CDR2 reads FQDESV (reference sequence). The CDR3, as DNA: TGTGCCAGCAGCACATCAACTAATGAAAAACTGTTTTTT. Translating it yields CASSTSTNEKLFF.

The J gene is TRBJ1-2, the V gene TRBV4-1; TRBD1 is a possible D gene (5 bases). Germline lookup yields CDR1 MGHRA and CDR2 YSYEKL. The CDR3 is made up of 15 amino acids. The V and J ends lost 5 bases and 6 bases respectively, with 19 bases between them. The CDR3 loop reads CASSAGEGLMDGYTF. The CDR3 region has the DNA TGCGCCAGCAGCGCGGGGGAGGGACTGATGGATGGCTACACCTTC.

The chain employs TRBV30 and TRBJ2-7; 8 nucleotides agree with TRBD1. Germline-derived CDR1 and CDR2 are GTSNPN and SVGIG (reference sequence). This CDR3 has 14 residues. After removal of 3 bases from V and 4 bases from J, the junction contained 8 bases not matched to a gene. The CDR3, as DNA: TGTGCCTGGAGCCCAGGGGGCGCGACGTACGAGCAGTACTTC. Translating it yields CAWSPGGATYEQYF.

The CDR3: CAWGDRFVLTGELFF. CDR3 nucleotides: TGTGCCTGGGGGGACAGATTCGTTCTCACCGGGGAGCTGTTTTTT. The chain is built from TRBV30 and TRBJ2-2; 7 nucleotides align to TRBD1. The CDR3 extends over 15 amino acids. The V and J ends lost 5 bases and 4 bases, in that order; junction bases with no gene match: 10. Germline CDR1 is GTSNPN and CDR2 is SVGIG (reference sequence).

The V call is TRBV19, the J call TRBJ2-7; TRBD2 matches 8 bases. CDR3 length equals 14 residues. Germline loops: CDR1 LNHDA, CDR2 SQIVND (reference sequence). V was clipped by 9 bases and J by 0 bases; unmatched bases: 7. CDR3 sequence: CASARGLDSYEQYF. CDR3 DNA: TGTGCCAGCGCGAGGGGACTAGACTCCTACGAGCAGTACTTC.

The chain is built from TRBV5-4 and TRBJ2-3, with D maybe TRBD2 (6 bases). There are 14 residues in the CDR3. Germline V gene data show CDR1 as SGHNT and CDR2 as YYREEE (reference sequence). V was pared by 4 bases and J by 0 bases, with 9 bases between. The CDR3 protein is CASSRETSTDTQYF. The CDR3 DNA reads as TGTGCCAGCAGCCGGGAGACCAGCACAGATACGCAGTATTTT.

The V gene is TRBV9, the J gene TRBJ2-1, with 12 bases fitting TRBD2. Germline trimming cut 3 bases from V and 4 bases from J; bases unmatched to any gene: 11. The germline gives CDR1 SGDLS, CDR2 YYNGEE. CDR3 size: 18 residues. This CDR3 is CASSAGASGRALYNEQFF. The CDR3 region has the DNA TGTGCCAGCAGCGCAGGGGCTAGCGGGAGGGCTTTGTACAATGAGCAGTTCTTC.